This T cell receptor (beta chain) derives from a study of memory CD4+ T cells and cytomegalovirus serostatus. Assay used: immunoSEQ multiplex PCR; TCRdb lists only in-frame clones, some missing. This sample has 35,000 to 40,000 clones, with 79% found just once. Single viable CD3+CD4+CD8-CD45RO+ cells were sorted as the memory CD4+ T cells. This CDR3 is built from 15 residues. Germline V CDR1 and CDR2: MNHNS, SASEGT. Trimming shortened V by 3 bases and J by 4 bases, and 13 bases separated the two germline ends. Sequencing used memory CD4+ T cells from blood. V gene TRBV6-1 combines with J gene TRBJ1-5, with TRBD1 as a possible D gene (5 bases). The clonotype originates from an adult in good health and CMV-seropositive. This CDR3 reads CASSDWGNENQPQHF. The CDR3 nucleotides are TGTGCCAGCAGTGATTGGGGGAATGAGAATCAGCCCCAGCATTTT.